These 26 T cell receptor beta chains came from one sample sequenced in a study of cytomegalovirus exposure and HLA in healthy donors. TCRdb's copy holds only in-frame clones and misses some; the assay was immunoSEQ multiplex PCR. The data hold about 150,000 clones, with roughly 86% observed a single time. Material: PBMCs. Every receptor here comes from a human donor in good health.

This clone was seen a single time. The V and J genes are TRBV19 and TRBJ1-1; 8 nucleotides line up with TRBD1. The ends lost 5 bases at V and 5 bases at J; junction bases unmatched: 13. CDR3 size: 16 residues. Germline loops: CDR1 LNHDA, CDR2 SQIVND (reference sequence). The CDR3 region is CASSSAGQGRTTEAFF. CDR3 DNA sequence: TGTGCCAGTAGTTCCGCTGGACAGGGCAGAACGACTGAAGCTTTCTTT.

V usage is TRBV2 and J usage is TRBJ2-3; possible D gene TRBD2, 6 bases. This CDR3 is built from 16 residues. The germline V and J ends were trimmed by 4 bases and 5 bases, with 19 bases remaining between them. Per the germline V gene, CDR1 is SNHLY and CDR2 is FYNNEI. CDR3 sequence: CASSASAGYGGDTQYF. The CDR3 region has the DNA TGTGCCAGCAGTGCCTCGGCCGGGTACGGGGGAGATACGCAGTATTTT.

The V gene is TRBV6-5, the J gene TRBJ1-2, with D possibly TRBD1 on 6 matching bases. Germline V gene data show CDR1 as MNHEY and CDR2 as SVGAGI. CDR3 length equals 13 residues. Trimming took off 7 bases at V and 3 bases at J, with 12 bases between the two ends. CDR3 bases: TGTGCCAGCACACACAAGGGGGACTATGGCTACACCTTC. Translation gives CASTHKGDYGYTF.

The chain employs TRBV9 and TRBJ1-2; tentative D call: TRBD1 (6 bases). The V gene's germline CDR1 is SGDLS and CDR2 YYNGEE. This CDR3 has 15 residues. V was cut by 6 bases and J by 2 bases, with 17 bases left in between. CDR3 bases: TGTGCCAGCACCAACCAACAGGGCGAGAACTATGGCTACACCTTC. Encoded protein: CASTNQQGENYGYTF.

J is TRBJ2-1 and V is TRBV28, with 10 bases lining up with TRBD1. From germline, CDR1 is MDHEN and CDR2 SYDVKM. The CDR3 is 16 residues long. V trimming: 6 bases; J trimming: 5 bases; junction bases outside the gene matches: 10. The CDR3 sequence: CASRSAGTGEDNEQFF. CDR3 DNA sequence: TGTGCCAGCAGGTCCGCCGGGACAGGGGAAGACAATGAGCAGTTCTTC.

This clone was seen a few times. The rearrangement links TRBV19 to TRBJ1-6, with D uncertain. The CDR3 totals 14 residues. V was shortened by 4 bases and J by 8 bases, with 12 bases between the two germline ends. Germline V CDR1 and CDR2: LNHDA, SQIVND (reference sequence). The CDR3 is CASSTTTGDSPLHF. CDR3 nucleotides: TGTGCCAGTAGTACCACAACCGGAGATTCACCCCTCCACTTT.

V and J are TRBV9 and TRBJ2-7; 13 bases agree with TRBD2. Per germline, CDR1 SGDLS and CDR2 YYNGEE. This CDR3 is built from 14 residues. V gave up 3 bases and J gave up 6 bases; unmatched junction bases: 3. Here the CDR3 reads CASSGGTSGVEQYF. The CDR3 DNA reads TGTGCCAGCAGCGGGGGGACTAGCGGGGTCGAGCAGTACTTC.

The V gene is TRBV2, the J gene TRBJ1-5; D unclear. Germline V lookup: CDR1 SNHLY, CDR2 FYNNEI. There are 12 residues in the CDR3. The V and J ends lost 8 bases and 0 bases respectively, with 5 bases between them. Written as DNA, the CDR3 is TGTGCCAGCCGCTATAGCAATCAGCCCCAGCATTTT. As protein: CASRYSNQPQHF.

This clone was seen just once. V usage is TRBV7-9 and J usage is TRBJ2-1, with TRBD2 matching 11 bases. The CDR3 runs 15 residues. V lost 4 bases, J lost 5 bases, and 4 bases stayed unmatched. Germline V gene sequence: CDR1 SEHNR, CDR2 FQNEAQ (reference sequence). The CDR3 nucleotides are TGTGCCAGCAGCTGGGGACTAGCGGAGCACAATGAGCAGTTCTTC. This translates into CASSWGLAEHNEQFF.

The gene calls are TRBV28 and TRBJ2-1; D may be TRBD2 (6 bases). CDR3 length: 15 residues. V shed 5 bases and J shed 9 bases, with 20 bases lying between them. Germline CDR1 MDHEN, CDR2 SYDVKM. The CDR3 coding sequence is TGTGCCAGCAGTCGCATACGACTAGTGCCTACTGAGCAGTTCTTC. This encodes CASSRIRLVPTEQFF.

The rearrangement links TRBV4-1 to TRBJ2-7; 7 bases are a match to TRBD1. Losses at the gene ends were 1 base for V and 3 bases for J; bases not matched to a gene: 6. CDR1 MGHRA and CDR2 YSYEKL come from the germline V gene. CDR3 size: 15 residues. CDR3 coding DNA: TGCGCCAGCAGCCAAGTCCCCCGGGACAGCTACGAGCAGTACTTC. Residues: CASSQVPRDSYEQYF.

Comment on this clone: The sample holds other DNA sequences that translate to the same CDR3. The V call is TRBV28, the J call TRBJ2-7, with a weak D call TRBD2 (5 bases). Germline V gives CDR1 MDHEN, CDR2 SYDVKM. Trimming pared 4 bases from V and 5 bases from J, leaving 6 bases between. This CDR3 has 11 residues. CDR3 sequence (DNA): TGTGCCAGCAGTTCGAGGGACGAGCAGTACTTC. This encodes CASSSRDEQYF.

The J gene is TRBJ1-2, the V gene TRBV7-2; D perhaps matches TRBD1 (6 bases). The CDR3 length is 14 residues. The germline CDR1 and CDR2 sequences are SGHTA and FQGNSA. Trimming shortened V by 2 bases and J by 4 bases, and 11 bases separated the two germline ends. The CDR3 sequence is CASSLHGQLYGYTF. CDR3 DNA: TGTGCCAGCAGCTTACATGGACAGCTCTATGGCTACACCTTC.

This chain uses TRBV7-3 with TRBJ1-1; TRBD1 might be the D (6 bases). V was shortened by 2 bases and J by 2 bases, with 12 bases between the two germline ends. This CDR3 region has 15 residues. Germline V gene data show CDR1 as SGHTA and CDR2 as FQGTGA. DNA for the CDR3: TGTGCCAGCAGCTTATTGGGGGCAACTAACACTGAAGCTTTCTTT. Translating it yields CASSLLGATNTEAFF.

The rearrangement links TRBV19 to TRBJ1-2; D remains unclear. CDR3 length: 17 amino acids. CDR1 and CDR2 from the germline V gene are LNHDA and SQIVND (reference sequence). V lost 3 bases to trimming and J lost 1 base, with 18 bases between them. CDR3 sequence: CASSIDLSRPVNYGYTF. In DNA, the CDR3 is TGTGCCAGTAGTATTGATCTCTCCAGGCCGGTTAACTATGGCTACACCTTC.

The chain has TRBV4-1 and TRBJ2-3, with 11 bases lining up with TRBD2. V shed 8 bases and J 9 bases; nucleotides not matched to a gene: 7. Germline V lookup: CDR1 MGHRA, CDR2 YSYEKL. CDR3 length: 13 residues. The CDR3: CASRLGLAETQYF. The CDR3, as DNA: TGCGCCAGCCGCCTGGGACTAGCGGAGACGCAGTATTTT.

As DNA, the CDR3 is TGCGCCAGCAGCCCCAGGCAGGGGGCGAATCAGCCCCAGCATTTT. This gives the protein CASSPRQGANQPQHF. The gene calls are TRBV4-1 and TRBJ1-5, with 8 bases aligning to TRBD1. The CDR3 is made up of 15 amino acids. Germline lookup yields CDR1 MGHRA and CDR2 YSYEKL. The ends lost 4 bases at V and 4 bases at J; junction bases unmatched: 6.

In its sample, this clone was seen a few times. The chain has TRBV15 and TRBJ1-2, with D perhaps matching TRBD1 (5 bases). V shed 0 bases and J shed 10 bases, with 12 bases lying between them. Germline V CDR1 and CDR2: LNHNV, YYDKDF (reference sequence). The length of the CDR3 is 13 residues. The CDR3, as DNA: TGTGCCACCAGCAGAGAAGGGGCGACGGTCTACACCTTC. Its translation: CATSREGATVYTF.

The chain employs TRBV4-2 and TRBJ1-1, with no clear D. The CDR3 extends over 13 amino acids. The V end lost 0 bases, the J end lost 8 bases, and 10 bases lay between the germline ends. Germline CDR1 is LGHNA and CDR2 is YNFKEQ. The CDR3 nucleotides read TGTGCCAGCAGCCAAGATCCTCGGTTGGAAGCTTTCTTT. Translated: CASSQDPRLEAFF.

This chain links TRBV7-2 with TRBJ2-6; 8 bases are a match to TRBD2. V lost 1 base, J lost 0 bases, and 8 bases stayed unmatched. The CDR3 totals 19 residues. Germline V gene lookup returns CDR1 SGHTA and CDR2 FQGNSA. CDR3 sequence reads: CASSLDSGGVSSGANVLTF. The CDR3 coding sequence is TGTGCCAGCAGCTTAGATTCGGGAGGGGTCAGCTCTGGGGCCAACGTCCTGACTTTC.

This sequence joins TRBV14 and TRBJ2-7; weak D call: TRBD1 (6 bases). CDR1 is SGHDN and CDR2 is FVKESK in the germline V gene. V lost 2 bases and J 3 bases, leaving 20 bases between the germline ends. The CDR3 is 17 amino acids. The CDR3, as DNA: TGTGCCAGCAGCCAAAGTACCTCAGGGGCCCTCTTCTACGAGCAGTACTTC. Amino acid sequence: CASSQSTSGALFYEQYF.

This sequence joins TRBV7-9 and TRBJ2-3, with D maybe TRBD2 (6 bases). The germline CDR1 and CDR2 sequences are SEHNR and FQNEAQ (reference sequence). CDR3 length equals 15 residues. V was shortened by 3 bases and J by 1 base, with 11 bases between the two germline ends. The CDR3 here is CASSFGASGTDTQYF. The CDR3 region has the DNA TGTGCCAGCAGCTTCGGGGCTAGCGGCACAGATACGCAGTATTTT.

The genes are TRBV6-5 and TRBJ2-7; D may be TRBD2 (5 bases). This CDR3 contains 13 residues. V dropped 4 bases and J dropped 1 base, with 8 bases sitting between them. CDR1 and CDR2 from the germline V gene are MNHEY and SVGAGI. The CDR3 DNA reads as TGTGCCAGCAGTTTTAGCGCTTCCTACGAGCAGTACTTC. Protein sequence: CASSFSASYEQYF.

The CDR3 protein is CASSPLDINYGYTF. DNA of the CDR3: TGTGCCAGCTCACCGCTCGACATTAACTATGGCTACACCTTC. The chain links TRBV18 to TRBJ1-2; D not certain. The CDR3 loop spans 14 amino acids. V was clipped by 3 bases and J by 1 base, with 9 bases between them. Germline CDR1 KGHSH, CDR2 LQKENI.

The gene calls are TRBV27 and TRBJ2-2; D is uncertain. Germline CDR1 MNHEY, CDR2 SMNVEV (reference sequence). The CDR3 has 13 residues. Trimming removed 6 bases from V and 3 bases from J, with 8 bases in between. CDR3 DNA: TGTGCCAGCAGAGAGCACTACACCGGGGAGCTGTTTTTT. Its protein product is CASREHYTGELFF.

The rearrangement uses TRBV27 and TRBJ1-5, with D possibly matching TRBD1 (5 bases). From germline, CDR1 is MNHEY and CDR2 SMNVEV (reference sequence). V gave up 6 bases and J gave up 2 bases, with 17 bases separating them. CDR3 size: 16 residues. The CDR3 reads CASRSYLRGGNQPQHF. CDR3 DNA: TGTGCCAGCAGGTCCTACCTCCGGGGGGGCAATCAGCCCCAGCATTTT.